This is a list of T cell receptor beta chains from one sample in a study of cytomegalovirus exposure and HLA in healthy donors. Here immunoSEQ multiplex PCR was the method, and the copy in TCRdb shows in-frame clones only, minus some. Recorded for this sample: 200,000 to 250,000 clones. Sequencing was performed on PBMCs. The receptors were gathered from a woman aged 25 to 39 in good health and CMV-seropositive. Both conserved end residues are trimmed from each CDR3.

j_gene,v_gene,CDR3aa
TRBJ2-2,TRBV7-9,ATSRFGTGEPF
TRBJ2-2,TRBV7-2,ASSLSVAAGELF
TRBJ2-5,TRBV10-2,ASSDTGTGGETQY
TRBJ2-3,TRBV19,ASSTRGTDTQY
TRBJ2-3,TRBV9,ASSPRGNTDTQY
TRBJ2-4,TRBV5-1,ASSLVGGAKNIQY
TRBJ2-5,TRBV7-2,ASSRMRTVETQY
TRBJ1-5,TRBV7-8,ASSKQGLGQPQH
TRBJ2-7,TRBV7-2,ASTEYYEQY
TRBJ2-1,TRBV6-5,ASTYPTGGGEQF
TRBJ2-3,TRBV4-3,ASSQPGVLGDTQY
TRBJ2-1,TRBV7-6,ASSLAQLAGGPNEQF
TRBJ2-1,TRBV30,AWSPTSGWGF
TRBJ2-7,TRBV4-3,ASSHRLAGSSYGQY
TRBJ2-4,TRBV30,AWKNPGKNIQY
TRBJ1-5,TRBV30,AWRGIGGFNQPQH
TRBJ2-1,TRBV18,ASSPNGGYNEQF
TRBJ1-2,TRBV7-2,ASSPGDRGRSTGYT
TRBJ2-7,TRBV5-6,ASSWQGVAEQY
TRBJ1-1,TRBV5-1,ASSLGVTGNRAEAF
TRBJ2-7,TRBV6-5,ASSYSGTGHYEQY
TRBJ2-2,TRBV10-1,ASRQGANTGELF
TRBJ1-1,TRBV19,ASSISDSYTEAF
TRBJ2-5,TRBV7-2,ASSLAPAELLEQY
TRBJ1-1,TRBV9,ASSPDREDTEAF
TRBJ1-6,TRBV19,ASSPRSGQQNSPLH
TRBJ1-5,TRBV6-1,ASSEARTGGQPQH
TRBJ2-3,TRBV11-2,ASSLVAGTTVSDTQY
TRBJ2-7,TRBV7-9,ASSPEDRSYEQY
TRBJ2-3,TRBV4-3,ASSPSRDTQY
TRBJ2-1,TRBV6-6,ASSASGLAKNEQF
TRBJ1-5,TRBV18,ASSPFGTDNQPQH
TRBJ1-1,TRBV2,ASAGRAVMNTEAF
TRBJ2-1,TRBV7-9,ASASGGAGEQF
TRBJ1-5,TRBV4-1,ASSQVPTGAYSNQPQH
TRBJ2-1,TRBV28,ASGLAGPRNNEQF
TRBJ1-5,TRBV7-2,ASSPRQEHSFNQPQH
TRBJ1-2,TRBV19,ASRLTPRNGYT
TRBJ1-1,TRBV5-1,ASSLVGGTTEAF
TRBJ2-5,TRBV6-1,ASSGGGLAGGGETQY
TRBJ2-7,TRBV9,ASSAGGTVPYEQY
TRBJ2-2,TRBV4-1,ASSPPTGTIGELF
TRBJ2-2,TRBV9,ASSAGLAGGQVTGELF
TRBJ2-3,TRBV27,ASKAGGSTDTQY
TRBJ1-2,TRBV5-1,ASSREGGYGYT
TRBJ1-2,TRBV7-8,ASSLTGVGYT
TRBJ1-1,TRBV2,ASRPGVKVNTEAF
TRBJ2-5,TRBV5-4,ASSPSPKLAGEETQY
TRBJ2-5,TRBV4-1,ASSQGLIIAGGIRETQY
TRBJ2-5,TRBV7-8,ASSRRTSGGGETQY
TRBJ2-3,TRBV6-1,ASSIAERGDTQY
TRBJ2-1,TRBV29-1,SVGSPGLAGANEQF
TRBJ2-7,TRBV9,ASSVNPGYEQY
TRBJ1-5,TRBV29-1,SVTLTTQGQPQH